This TCR beta chain was documented in a study of shared clonotypes between healthy human individuals. V was trimmed by 0 bases and J by 0 bases, leaving 8 bases between them. The CDR3 extends over 15 amino acids. CDR1 MGHRA and CDR2 YSYEKL come from the germline V gene. Positive CCR7 selection of CD45RO-negative cells yielded the naive CD8 cells, and terminally differentiated effector memory CD45RA+ cells were excluded. On this clone: Its cognate antigen is unknown.

Notes on the study in general: The study found about 5% of naive CD4 clonotypes shared across several donors.

The method was immunoSEQ multiplex PCR; TCRdb's version includes in-frame clones alone and lacks a portion of them. The table lists more than 550,000 clones, about 90% of them singletons. This TCR derives from a man younger than 45 in good health. The sequenced sample consisted of naive CD8+ T cells sorted from blood. The chain links TRBV4-1 to TRBJ1-2, with unresolved D. The CDR3 coding sequence is TGCGCCAGCAGCCAAGATAAGGGTCCTAACTATGGCTACACCTTC. Protein sequence: CASSQDKGPNYGYTF.